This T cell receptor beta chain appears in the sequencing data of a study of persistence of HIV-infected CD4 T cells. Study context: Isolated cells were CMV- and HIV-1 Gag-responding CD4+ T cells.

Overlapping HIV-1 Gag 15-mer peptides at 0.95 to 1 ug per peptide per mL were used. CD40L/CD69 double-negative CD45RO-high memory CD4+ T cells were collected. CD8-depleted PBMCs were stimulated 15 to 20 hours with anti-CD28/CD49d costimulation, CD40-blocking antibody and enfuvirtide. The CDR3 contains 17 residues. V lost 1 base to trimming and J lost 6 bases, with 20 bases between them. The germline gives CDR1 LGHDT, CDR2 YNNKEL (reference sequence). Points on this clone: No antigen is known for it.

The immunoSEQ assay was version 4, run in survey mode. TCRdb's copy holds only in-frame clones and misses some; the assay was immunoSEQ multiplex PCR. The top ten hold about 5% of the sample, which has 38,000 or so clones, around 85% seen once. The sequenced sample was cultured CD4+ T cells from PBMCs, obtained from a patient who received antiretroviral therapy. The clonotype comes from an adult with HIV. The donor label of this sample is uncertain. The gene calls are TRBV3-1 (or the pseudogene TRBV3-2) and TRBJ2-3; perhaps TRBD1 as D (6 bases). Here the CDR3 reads CASSQGGQGPPVDTQYF. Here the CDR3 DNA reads TGTGCCAGCAGCCAAGGGGGGCAGGGGCCCCCAGTCGATACGCAGTATTTT.